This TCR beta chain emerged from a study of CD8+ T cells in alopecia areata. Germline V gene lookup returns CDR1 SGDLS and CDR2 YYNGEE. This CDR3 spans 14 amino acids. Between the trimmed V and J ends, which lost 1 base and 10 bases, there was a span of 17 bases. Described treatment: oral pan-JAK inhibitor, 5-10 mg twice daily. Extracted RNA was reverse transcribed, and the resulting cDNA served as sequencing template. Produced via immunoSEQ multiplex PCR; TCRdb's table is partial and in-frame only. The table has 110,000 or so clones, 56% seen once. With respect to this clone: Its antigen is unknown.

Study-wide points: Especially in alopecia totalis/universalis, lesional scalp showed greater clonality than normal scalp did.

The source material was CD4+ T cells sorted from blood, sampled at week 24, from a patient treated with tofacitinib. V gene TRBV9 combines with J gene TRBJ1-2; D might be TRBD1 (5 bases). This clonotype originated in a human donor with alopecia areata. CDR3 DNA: TGTGCCAGCAGCGTATGGTGGCAGGGAGGGGACTACACCTTC. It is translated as CASSVWWQGGDYTF.